The TCR beta chain described here comes from a study of cytomegalovirus exposure and HLA in healthy donors. With 5 bases removed from V and 6 bases from J, the gap between germline ends came to 18 bases. The CDR3 is 15 amino acids. Per the germline V gene, CDR1 is SSHAT and CDR2 is FNYEAQ (reference sequence). TCRdb keeps only in-frame clones here, not all; method: immunoSEQ multiplex PCR. The repertoire has under 250,000 clones, roughly 84% of them found once; the top ten carry approximately 12%. The V gene is TRBV7-7, the J gene TRBJ2-3; D is unclear. What was sequenced was PBMCs. The clonotype was recovered from a man aged 18 to 30 in good health and CMV-seropositive. CDR3 DNA sequence: TGTGCCAGCAGCCCATCCCTAGAAGGAACGGATACGCAGTATTTT. Its translation: CASSPSLEGTDTQYF.